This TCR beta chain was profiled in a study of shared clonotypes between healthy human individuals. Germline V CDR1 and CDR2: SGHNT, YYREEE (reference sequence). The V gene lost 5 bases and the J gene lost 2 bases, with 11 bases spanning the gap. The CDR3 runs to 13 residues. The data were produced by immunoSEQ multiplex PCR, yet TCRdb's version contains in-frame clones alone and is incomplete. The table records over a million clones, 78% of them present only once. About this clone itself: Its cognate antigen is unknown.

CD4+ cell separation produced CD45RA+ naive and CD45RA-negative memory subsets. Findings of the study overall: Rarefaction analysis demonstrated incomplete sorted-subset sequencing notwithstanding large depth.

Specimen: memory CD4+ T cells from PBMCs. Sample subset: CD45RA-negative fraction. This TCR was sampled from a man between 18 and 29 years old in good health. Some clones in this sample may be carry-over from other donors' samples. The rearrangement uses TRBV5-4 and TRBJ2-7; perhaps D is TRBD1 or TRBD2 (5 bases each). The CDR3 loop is CASRDLGAYEQYF. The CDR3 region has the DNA TGTGCCAGCAGAGACTTGGGGGCCTACGAGCAGTACTTC.